This T cell receptor beta chain stems from a study of T cells in localized non-small cell lung cancer. Study-wide points: Heterogeneity remains possible, as sequencing covered one tumor region only. Appearing in adjacent lung were a median about 57 of the top 100 tumor clones. Longer overall survival was associated with a higher density of T cells in the blood. It was uninvolved adjacent lung that showed the highest T cell clonality, exceeding tumor.

This CDR3 region has 11 residues. Per germline, CDR1 DFQATT and CDR2 SNEGSKA (reference sequence). V lost 2 bases and J 14 bases, leaving 13 bases between the germline ends. Generated by immunoSEQ multiplex PCR, the TCRdb table keeps only in-frame clones and is missing some. The sample consists of tens of thousands of clones, about 80% of them appearing once. Turning to this clone: Its antigen is unknown.

This chain connects TRBV20-1 to TRBJ2-1; TRBD1 is a possible D gene (6 bases). This clonotype was obtained from a man aged 35-69 years with stage I squamous cell lung carcinoma. This material consisted of peripheral blood, taken before any cancer treatment. The CDR3 sequence is CSARSQRQEFF. The DNA for the CDR3 is TGCAGTGCTAGATCCCAAAGACAGGAGTTCTTC.